These 21 T cell receptor beta chains share one sample of origin, sequenced in a study of T-cell memory formation after mild COVID-19. TCRdb ran MiXCR on the 5' RACE reads and lists one entry per CDR3 protein. The sample yields approximately 98,000 distinct CDR3 sequences, about 18% seen once. What was sequenced was PBMCs or a T cell subset sorted from them (not recorded which). These receptor sequences come from a man aged 18 to 35 who had mild COVID-19 (a few samples of this study predate the infection). Cell type and time point are not known.

CDR3 DNA: TGTGCCAGCAGCCACGGGGGAGGACAGGGAGATTCACCCCTCCACTTT. Protein: CASSHGGGQGDSPLHF. This chain connects TRBV4-2 to TRBJ1-6, with 8 bases matching TRBD1. The CDR3 covers 16 residues. From germline, CDR1 is LGHNA and CDR2 YNFKEQ. Trimming took 3 bases from V and 8 from J; bases not matched to a gene: 9.

The chain links TRBV6-2 or TRBV6-3 to TRBJ1-4; D unresolved. The germline CDR1 and CDR2 sequences are MNHEY and SVGEGT. This CDR3 contains 13 residues. V was clipped by 7 bases and J by 0 bases, with 6 bases between them. CDR3 in DNA: TGTGCCAGCAAGCCTGCAACTAATGAAAAACTGTTTTTT. Translated, it gives CASKPATNEKLFF.

This chain joins TRBV20-1 and TRBJ1-2; D might be TRBD1 (5 bases). Germline CDR1 reads DFQATT; CDR2 reads SNEGSKA (reference sequence). The CDR3 spans 13 residues. The CDR3 nucleotides are TGCAGCATAAGCCTCAGGGTGGGCGATGGCTACACCTTC. Translated, it gives CSISLRVGDGYTF.

This clonotype was seen more than once but under ten times. This chain joins TRBV15 and TRBJ2-1, with TRBD1 matching over 9 bases. The CDR3 spans 16 residues. With V trimmed by 0 bases and J by 7 bases, 7 bases remained unmatched. Germline CDR1 and CDR2: LNHNV and YYDKDF (reference sequence). CDR3 in DNA: TGTGCCACCAGCAGAGAACGGGACAGGGATTGGAATGAGCAGTTCTTC. As protein: CATSRERDRDWNEQFF.

The chain links TRBV7-2 to TRBJ1-2; TRBD1 agrees at 8 bases. V lost 1 base, J lost 2 bases, and 3 bases stayed unmatched. Germline CDR1 reads SGHTA; CDR2 reads FQGNSA. The CDR3 is made up of 15 amino acids. The CDR3 region has the DNA TGTGCCAGCAGCTTAGGGACAGGGAGGAACTATGGCTACACCTTC. Translation gives CASSLGTGRNYGYTF.

The chain has TRBV6-1 and TRBJ1-5, with D tentatively TRBD1 (5 bases). The CDR3 is 13 amino acids. Germline values: CDR1 MNHNS, CDR2 SASEGT. V was shortened by 4 bases and J by 7 bases, with 11 bases between the two germline ends. CDR3 bases: TGTGCCAGCAGTGTCAGGGAGGGGCAGCCCCAGCATTTT. This sequence encodes CASSVREGQPQHF.

This clonotype showed up just a few times. The J gene is TRBJ2-7, the V gene TRBV6-5; 11 bases are a match to TRBD1. V was clipped by 6 bases and J by 1 base; unmatched bases: 5. CDR3 length: 15 residues. The germline V gene has CDR1 MNHEY and CDR2 SVGAGI. CDR3 sequence reads: CASSYRDRGSYEQYF. CDR3 DNA sequence: TGTGCCAGCAGCTATCGGGACAGGGGGTCCTACGAGCAGTACTTC.

The CDR3 loop is CASSLGGQGARVYGYTF. The DNA for the CDR3 is TGTGCCAGCAGCTTAGGGGGACAGGGGGCGCGGGTCTATGGCTACACCTTC. The chain recombines TRBV7-2 with TRBJ1-2, with 12 nucleotides matching TRBD1. The ends lost 1 base at V and 4 bases at J; junction bases unmatched: 7. The germline CDR1 and CDR2 sequences are SGHTA and FQGNSA. The CDR3 contains 17 residues.

This clonotype turned up a few times. This chain uses TRBV4-2 with TRBJ2-4; possible D gene TRBD2, 5 bases. CDR1 and CDR2 (germline): LGHNA, YNFKEQ. This CDR3 spans 15 amino acids. V gave up 1 base and J gave up 1 base, with 8 bases separating them. The CDR3 sequence is CASSQATGAKNIQYF. CDR3 sequence (DNA): TGTGCCAGCAGCCAAGCAACGGGGGCCAAAAACATTCAGTACTTC.

The chain carries TRBV5-1 and TRBJ2-2; TRBD2 might be the D (5 bases). The CDR3 has 14 residues. V lost 4 bases, J lost 0 bases, and 7 bases lay in between. Looked up from germline, CDR1 is SGHRS and CDR2 is YFSETQ. CDR3 coding DNA: TGCGCCAGCAGCGAGGGTACGAACACCGGGGAGCTGTTTTTT. This codes for CASSEGTNTGELFF.

In its sample, this clonotype was seen many times. This chain's CDR3 is CASSPRGSNQPQHF. CDR3 in DNA: TGTGCCAGCAGCCCCAGGGGATCCAATCAGCCCCAGCATTTT. The V call is TRBV7-2, the J call TRBJ1-5, with D possibly matching TRBD1 (6 bases). This CDR3 has 14 amino acids. Per the germline V gene, CDR1 is SGHTA and CDR2 is FQGNSA. The ends were cut back, 5 bases at V and 3 bases at J, with 11 bases in the middle. The variable domain in full, with the rest retrieved from reference TRBV7-2 and TRBJ1-5, is GAGVSQSPSNKVTEKGKDVELRCDPISGHTALYWYRQSLGQGLEFLIYFQGNSAPDKSGLPSDRFSAERTGGSVSTLTIQRTQQEDSAVYLCASSPRGSNQPQHFGDGTRLSIL.

This clonotype showed up just a few times. The chain has TRBV7-9 and TRBJ2-2; D uncertain. The V end was cut by 1 base, the J end by 4 bases, with 7 bases between. Germline V gene data show CDR1 as SEHNR and CDR2 as FQNEAQ (reference sequence). This CDR3 region has 14 residues. CDR3 coding DNA: TGTGCCAGCAGCTTAGAATTGAGCACCGGGGAGCTGTTTTTT. Encoded protein: CASSLELSTGELFF.

Only a few counts were recorded for this clonotype. This rearrangement joins TRBV7-2 to TRBJ2-7, with 8 bases identical to TRBD2. Looked up from germline, CDR1 is SGHTA and CDR2 is FQGNSA. There are 15 residues in the CDR3. V was clipped by 3 bases and J by 4 bases; unmatched bases: 8. CDR3 nucleotide sequence: TGTGCCAGCAGCTTTTCATCTGCGGGGGGATACGAGCAGTACTTC. Translation: CASSFSSAGGYEQYF. The full variable domain, in which reference TRBV7-2 and TRBJ2-7 provide the parts outside the CDR3, is GAGVSQSPSNKVTEKGKDVELRCDPISGHTALYWYRQSLGQGLEFLIYFQGNSAPDKSGLPSDRFSAERTGGSVSTLTIQRTQQEDSAVYLCASSFSSAGGYEQYFGPGTRLTVT.

The chain joins TRBV9 to TRBJ1-4; TRBD1 agrees at 10 bases. With V trimmed by 0 bases and J by 4 bases, 12 bases remained unmatched. CDR1 and CDR2 from the germline V gene are SGDLS and YYNGEE. This CDR3 has 19 amino acids. CDR3 region: CASSVDPFDRGRVNEKLFF. CDR3 DNA sequence: TGTGCCAGCAGCGTAGACCCTTTCGACAGGGGGCGAGTTAATGAAAAACTGTTTTTT.

J is TRBJ2-4 and V is TRBV23-1; D gene unclear. TRBV23-1 is identified as an open reading frame with a role that is uncertain. The V end lost 1 base, the J end lost 3 bases, and 19 bases lay between the germline ends. CDR3 length: 18 residues. CDR3 region: CASSQLRIPGLHKNIQYF. In DNA form, the CDR3 reads TGCGCCAGCAGTCAATTGAGGATTCCGGGCCTCCACAAAAACATTCAGTACTTC.

Only a few counts were recorded for this clonotype. The CDR3 bases are TGTGCCAGCAGTGAAGGGACAGGGGACACCGGGGAGCTGTTTTTT. This gives the protein CASSEGTGDTGELFF. V is TRBV25-1 and J is TRBJ2-2, with 10 bases that match TRBD1. Unmatched junction bases numbered 0, after V lost 2 bases and J lost 3 bases. Germline values: CDR1 MGHDK, CDR2 SYGVNS. The CDR3 runs to 15 residues.

The chain links TRBV5-1 to TRBJ1-1, with D unclear. Germline CDR1 reads SGHRS; CDR2 reads YFSETQ. The CDR3 is 13 residues long. V was shortened by 0 bases and J by 3 bases, with 6 bases between the two germline ends. DNA for the CDR3: TGCGCCAGCAGCTTGGGCAGAGACACTGAAGCTTTCTTT. Encoded protein: CASSLGRDTEAFF.

This sequence joins TRBV7-6 and TRBJ2-5, with a weak D call TRBD2 (7 bases). The V end was cut by 1 base, the J end by 4 bases, with 13 bases between. The V gene's germline CDR1 is SGHVS and CDR2 FNYEAQ. The CDR3 spans 15 residues. The CDR3 nucleotides read TGTGCCAGCAGCTTAGTCGCGGGGGCAACAGAGACCCAGTACTTC. Residues: CASSLVAGATETQYF.

This clonotype was recorded a few times. The chain combines TRBV6-5 with TRBJ2-2, with 10 bases lining up with TRBD1. Per the germline V gene, CDR1 is MNHEY and CDR2 is SVGAGI. This CDR3 comprises 19 residues. Unmatched junction bases numbered 15, after V lost 8 bases and J lost 0 bases. This chain's CDR3 is CASGQGRQGAFPNTGELFF. DNA for the CDR3: TGTGCCAGCGGCCAAGGGAGACAGGGGGCTTTTCCGAACACCGGGGAGCTGTTTTTT.

The genes are TRBV20-1 and TRBJ1-2, with a weak D call TRBD1 (6 bases). In germline, CDR1 is DFQATT, CDR2 SNEGSKA (reference sequence). CDR3 size: 12 residues. Trimming removed 5 bases from V and 4 bases from J, with 11 bases in between. The CDR3 protein is CSAGQRLYGYTF. The CDR3 nucleotides are TGCAGTGCTGGACAGAGACTCTATGGCTACACCTTC.

This clonotype has a single count. The chain couples TRBV5-1 to TRBJ1-5, with 9 bases aligning to TRBD1. The CDR3 totals 15 residues. The germline V gene has CDR1 SGHRS and CDR2 YFSETQ. V lost 3 bases and J lost 5; bases outside the gene matches: 6. The CDR3 here is CASSSGTGMDQPQHF. The CDR3 nucleotides read TGCGCCAGCAGCTCCGGGACAGGGATGGATCAGCCCCAGCATTTT.